This T cell receptor beta chain was sequenced during a study of T cell responses to AZD1222 COVID-19 vaccine. V lost 1 base, J lost 8 bases, and 6 bases lay in between. The CDR3 runs 13 residues. From germline, CDR1 is SGHTA and CDR2 FQGTGA. Profiled with immunoSEQ multiplex PCR; TCRdb holds only in-frame clones, not every one. This sample has about 180,000 clones; 80% to 95% occur once, and the top ten carry 1.5% to 2%. Sequences were derived from peripheral blood, sampled 28 days after the second AZD1222 dose. The V gene is TRBV7-3, the J gene TRBJ1-6; D remains ambiguous. The TCR was taken from an adult who received the AZD1222 COVID-19 vaccine. The CDR3 bases are TGTGCCAGCAGCTTAAGGGATTATTCACCCCTCCACTTT. Its translation: CASSLRDYSPLHF.